This T cell receptor (beta chain) came from a study of vaccination and CD4 T cells after COVID-19. Across the whole study: Convalescent patients, SARS-CoV-2 positive by nasal swab PCR, comprised some 10 mild cases and one severe case.

The Oncomine TCR Beta short-read assay was what sequenced the DNA obtained from cultured CD4+ T cells. The template was genomic DNA from cultured CD4+ T cells. One entry per CDR3 protein, called by TCRdb with MiXCR from the PCR reads. The data show some 18,000 distinct CDR3 sequences, with approximately 49% seen just once and 5.5% to 7% held by the top ten. On this clonotype itself: The target antigen is unknown.

The treatment denotes: roughly ten-day PBMC culture with coronavirus spike peptide pools or control peptides (ViraFEST assay). Antigen-specific T cell expansion with peptide pools preceded TCR sequencing in the ViraFEST approach. Per the germline V gene, CDR1 is SGHNT and CDR2 is YENEEA. This CDR3 spans 14 amino acids. J gave up 6 bases and V 6 bases, and 6 bases lay outside the gene matches. The V call is TRBV11-3, the J call TRBJ2-1, with 9 bases lining up with TRBD1. The source material was CD4+ T cells from blood, cultured in vitro. The origin of this receptor is a human donor who had recovered from COVID-19. In DNA form, the CDR3 reads TGTGCCAGCAGTGAACAGGGGGCGCCCAATGAGCAGTTCTTC. Encoded protein: CASSEQGAPNEQFF. Variable domain in full (rest from reference TRBV11-3 and TRBJ2-1): EAGVVQSPRYKIIEKKQPVAFWCNPISGHNTLYWYLQNLGQGPELLIRYENEEAVDDSQLPKDRFSAERLKGVDSTLKIQPAELGDSAVYLCASSEQGAPNEQFFGPGTRLTVL.